Given below is one T cell receptor (beta chain) in context. The same CDR3 also results from other DNA sequences found in this sample. This record comes from a study of a mutant IDH1 vaccine in newly diagnosed glioma. Study context: Treated patients had a mean age of around 40 years and an approximately 60% male, roughly 40% female split.

The CDR3 totals 19 residues. In germline, CDR1 is GTSNPN, CDR2 SVGIG (reference sequence). Trimming shortened V by 8 bases and J by 2 bases, and 34 bases separated the two germline ends. Sequencing was performed with immunoSEQ multiplex PCR; in TCRdb, only in-frame clones are kept and a portion is missing. The data show 85,000 to 100,000 clones, under 90% seen once. Time point noted: baseline, week 1 (first vaccination visit). Documented treatment: pre-vaccination baseline after standard-of-care therapy. The chain has TRBV30 and TRBJ2-7; D may be TRBD2 (6 bases). This TCR derives from a woman aged 45-59 years with glioma. The sequences come from PBMCs, collected from a glioma patient treated with radiotherapy, temozolomide or both. Here the CDR3 DNA reads TGTGCCACCCCCGGTCAGGTGGGGACTGTCGGTCTTGGGCCCTACGAGCAGTACTTC. Amino acid sequence: CATPGQVGTVGLGPYEQYF.